The clone carrying this T cell receptor (beta chain) has just a few counts. The record originates from a study of blood T cell repertoires in COVID-19. Germline CDR1 SGHNT, CDR2 YYREEE (reference sequence). V lost 2 bases, J lost 8 bases, and 7 bases lay in between. This CDR3 is built from 11 residues. Per the original data handling: Amplification of reference gene primers was used by the study to estimate nucleated cell counts. Repertoires were generated with immunoSEQ multiplex PCR, while TCRdb's copy carries only in-frame clones and drops some. The DNA was the basis for D and trimming; V, J and clone size are from that table. This table has about 100,000 clones, more than 75% appearing once.

V usage is TRBV5-4 and J usage is TRBJ1-2; D possibly corresponds to TRBD1 (6 bases). This TCR was recovered from a man aged 55 to 69 with active or convalescent COVID-19. The specimen was peripheral blood. CDR3 in DNA: TGTGCCAGCAGCTTAGACAGGGGCTACACCTTC. This translates into CASSLDRGYTF. Based on the CDR3 plus reference TRBV5-4 and TRBJ1-2, the full variable domain is ETGVTQSPTHLIKTRGQQVTLRCSSQSGHNTVSWYQQALGQGPQFIFQYYREEENGRGNFPPRFSGLQFPNYSSELNVNALELDDSALYLCASSLDRGYTFGSGTRLTVV.